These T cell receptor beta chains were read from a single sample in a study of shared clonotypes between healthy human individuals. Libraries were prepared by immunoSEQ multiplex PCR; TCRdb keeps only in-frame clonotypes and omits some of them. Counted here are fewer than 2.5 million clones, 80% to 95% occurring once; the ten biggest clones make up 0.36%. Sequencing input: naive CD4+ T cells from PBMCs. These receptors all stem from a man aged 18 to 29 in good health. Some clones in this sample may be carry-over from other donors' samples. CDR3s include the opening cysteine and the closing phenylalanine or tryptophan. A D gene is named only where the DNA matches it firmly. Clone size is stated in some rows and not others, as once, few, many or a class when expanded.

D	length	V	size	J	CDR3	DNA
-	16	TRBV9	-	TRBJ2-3	CASSVGVGEAEDTQYF	TGTGCCAGCAGCGTAGGGGTGGGAGAGGCGGAAGATACGCAGTATTTT
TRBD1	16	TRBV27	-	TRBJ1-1	CASRFWDSPGGTEAFF	TGTGCCAGCAGATTTTGGGACAGTCCTGGGGGCACTGAAGCTTTCTTT
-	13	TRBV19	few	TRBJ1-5	CASMAGRNQPQHF	TGTGCCAGTATGGCAGGGCGCAATCAGCCCCAGCATTTT
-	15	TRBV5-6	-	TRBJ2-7	CASSLSPGQTYEQYF	TGTGCCAGCAGCCTCTCCCCAGGACAGACCTACGAGCAGTACTTC
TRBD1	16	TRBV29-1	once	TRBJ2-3	CSVVYLGQGTTDTQYF	TGCAGCGTTGTATATTTGGGACAGGGAACCACAGATACGCAGTATTTT
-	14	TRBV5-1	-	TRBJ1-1	CASSLLQGNTEAFF	TGCGCCAGCAGCTTGTTACAGGGAAACACTGAAGCTTTCTTT
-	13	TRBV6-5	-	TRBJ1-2	CASSLDRKSGYTF	TGTGCCAGCAGCCTGGACAGAAAATCAGGCTACACCTTC
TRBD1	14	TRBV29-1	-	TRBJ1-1	CSGWTGAVNTEAFF	TGCAGCGGATGGACAGGGGCTGTGAACACTGAAGCTTTCTTT
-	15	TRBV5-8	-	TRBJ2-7	CASSWREARRYEQYF	TGTGCCAGCAGCTGGAGGGAGGCACGGCGCTACGAGCAGTACTTC
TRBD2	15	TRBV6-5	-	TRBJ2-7	CASSKTSADYYEQYF	TGTGCCAGCAGTAAAACTAGCGCAGATTACTACGAGCAGTACTTC
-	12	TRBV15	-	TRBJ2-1	CATSRVGTEQFF	TGTGCCACCAGCAGAGTAGGGACTGAGCAGTTCTTC
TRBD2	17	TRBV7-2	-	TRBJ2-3	CASSLVSGGRFTDTQYF	TGTGCCAGCAGCTTAGTGAGTGGCGGGAGGTTCACAGATACGCAGTATTTT
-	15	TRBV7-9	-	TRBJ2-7	CASSSLAGPYYEQYF	TGTGCCAGCAGCTCCCTTGCGGGGCCTTACTACGAGCAGTACTTC
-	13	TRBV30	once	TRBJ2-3	CAWTGQHTDTQYF	TGTGCCTGGACTGGACAGCACACAGATACGCAGTATTTT
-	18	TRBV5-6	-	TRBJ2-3	CASSLAYRGQIRTDTQYF	TGTGCCAGCAGCTTGGCCTATAGAGGACAAATTCGCACAGATACGCAGTATTTT
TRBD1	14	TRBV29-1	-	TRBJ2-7	CSVVSGTDTYEQYF	TGCAGCGTAGTATCGGGGACAGATACCTACGAGCAGTACTTC
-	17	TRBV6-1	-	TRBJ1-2	CASSEAWWSQGYYGYTF	TGTGCCAGCAGTGAAGCCTGGTGGTCGCAGGGTTACTATGGCTACACCTTC
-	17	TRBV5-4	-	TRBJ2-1	CASSPKGGGMLRNEQFF	TGTGCCAGCAGCCCAAAGGGGGGCGGGATGCTTAGGAATGAGCAGTTCTTC
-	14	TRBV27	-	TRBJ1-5	CASSLRTSNQPQHF	TGTGCCAGCAGTCTACGGACCTCGAATCAGCCCCAGCATTTT
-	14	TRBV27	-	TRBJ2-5	CASSSARYQETQYF	TGTGCCAGCAGTTCCGCAAGGTACCAAGAGACCCAGTACTTC
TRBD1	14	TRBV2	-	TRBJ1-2	CASSGQGSSYGYTF	TGTGCCAGCAGTGGACAGGGGAGTAGCTATGGCTACACCTTC
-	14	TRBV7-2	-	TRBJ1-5	CASSRGTPNQPQHF	TGTGCCAGCAGCCGCGGGACGCCGAATCAGCCCCAGCATTTT